One TCR beta chain is described in this entry. Other DNA sequences of this sample code for an identical CDR3. The V gene lost 6 bases and the J gene lost 4 bases, with 10 bases spanning the gap. Germline values: CDR1 MDHEN, CDR2 SYDVKM. The length of the CDR3 is 12 residues. This sample is drawn from a study of shared clonotypes between healthy human individuals. Using immunoSEQ multiplex PCR, the repertoire was profiled, and TCRdb retains in-frame clones only, with some absent. The sample yields approximately 2,300,000 clones, around 92% seen once. Sequencing was carried out using naive CD4+ T cells from PBMCs. Sample subset: CD45RA+ positively selected. The V call is TRBV28, the J call TRBJ2-7; no definite D call. The receptor's source is a man aged 18 to 35 in good health. Some clones in this sample may be carry-over from other donors' samples. The CDR3 protein is CASSFLPYEQYF. The DNA of the CDR3 is TGTGCCAGCAGCTTCCTACCTTACGAGCAGTACTTC. Full variable domain (outside the CDR3, taken from reference TRBV28 and TRBJ2-7): DVKVTQSSRYLVKRTGEKVFLECVQDMDHENMFWYRQDPGLGLRLIYFSYDVKMKEKGDIPEGYSVSREKKERFSLILESASTNQTSMYLCASSFLPYEQYFGPGTRLTVT.